This TCR beta chain appears in the sequencing data of a study of T cells in Graves' hyperthyroidism and ophthalmopathy. Overall study: At the time of initial diagnosis and before any treatment, peripheral blood was collected.

The trim removed 6 bases at V and 1 base at J, leaving 6 bases unmatched. This CDR3 has 16 residues. Germline values: CDR1 PRHDT, CDR2 FYEKMQ (reference sequence). Amplified TCR beta CDR3 regions derived from RNA transcripts. The study used the HTBI primer set for a first-round RT-PCR of the TCR CDR3. TCRdb re-analysed the multiplex PCR reads in MiXCR, keeping a single row per CDR3 protein. The data show about 520,000 distinct CDR3 sequences, 20% to 25% seen once. Study-level results: Clonotypes that were expanded in thyroid above 0.001 mostly appeared in blood too.

Diagnosis rested on symptoms, serum thyroxine and TRAb, thyroid ultrasound, and orbital computed tomography. Fresh peripheral blood, around 9.2 ml of it, supplied the PBMCs. This clonotype occurred a few times. No antigen is known for it. The V gene is TRBV13, the J gene TRBJ2-5, with 12 bases fitting TRBD1. The clonotype was recovered from a man between 18 and 29 years old with Graves' hyperthyroidism. The sequenced sample consisted of blood. The DNA for the CDR3 is TGTGCCAGCAGTGGTGGGGACAGGGGGCTCCAAGAGACCCAGTACTTC. The encoded protein is CASSGGDRGLQETQYF.